The present T cell receptor (beta chain) was sequenced within a study of T-cell reconstitution after alpha-beta-depleted transplantation in children. The germline V gene encodes CDR1 ENHRY and CDR2 SYGVKD. V lost 9 bases to trimming and J lost 0 bases, with 14 bases between them. The CDR3 contains 14 residues. This clonotype has a handful of counts. The TCRbeta library incorporated unique molecular identifiers. One entry per CDR3 protein results from TCRdb running MiXCR on the PCR reads. The table shows 780,000 or so distinct CDR3 sequences, with about 15% occurring only once. This clonotype was obtained from a male patient younger than 18 who had a stem cell transplant for acute lymphoblastic leukemia, so the T cells may come from the graft donor. The chain couples TRBV10-3 to TRBJ1-1; D is unresolved. The source material was PBMCs, mostly from graft donor cells, sampled 360 days after TCRalphabeta/CD19-depleted stem cell transplant. The CDR3 DNA follows: TGTGCCATGGTCAGCGGACGGCTGAACACTGAAGCTTTCTTT. Protein product: CAMVSGRLNTEAFF.